One sample yielded the 26 T cell receptor beta chains listed below, sequenced in a study of CD8 T cells in Susac syndrome. Random-hexamer reverse transcription was applied to about 0.45 to 1 ug RNA. Each CDR3 protein is one row after TCRdb ran MiXCR on the immunoSEQ multiplex PCR reads. The sample has some 180,000 distinct CDR3 sequences; approximately 95% are singletons. The source material was CD4+ T cells from PBMCs. The origin of the receptors is a human donor in good health.

This chain joins TRBV5-1 and TRBJ2-2; unclear D gene. The V gene's germline CDR1 is SGHRS and CDR2 YFSETQ. The CDR3 totals 14 residues. With 0 bases removed from V and 2 bases from J, the gap between germline ends came to 5 bases. The CDR3 sequence: CASSLGLNTGELFF. CDR3 bases: TGCGCCAGCAGCTTGGGACTTAACACCGGGGAGCTGTTTTTT.

The V gene is TRBV28, the J gene TRBJ2-5; the D is unclear. Per the germline V gene, CDR1 is MDHEN and CDR2 is SYDVKM. The CDR3 runs 12 residues. V was shortened by 5 bases and J by 7 bases, with 11 bases between the two germline ends. In nucleotides, the CDR3 is TGTGCCAGCAGTCCCCTCCAGAGGACCCAGTACTTC. It yields the protein CASSPLQRTQYF.

V usage is TRBV3-1 and J usage is TRBJ2-7; 9 bases fit TRBD2. Unmatched junction bases numbered 9, after V lost 4 bases and J lost 5 bases. Germline CDR1 is LGHDT and CDR2 is YNNKEL (reference sequence). The CDR3 runs to 15 residues. The chain's CDR3 is CASSPRPSGKDEQYF. DNA for the CDR3: TGTGCCAGCAGCCCTAGGCCTAGCGGGAAAGACGAGCAGTACTTC.

In DNA, the CDR3 is TGTGCCAGCAGCCCCCTTCCGGGGGAGACCCAGTACTTC. Residues: CASSPLPGETQYF. The chain carries TRBV3-1 and TRBJ2-5, with D perhaps matching TRBD2 (5 bases). This CDR3 comprises 13 residues. CDR1 and CDR2 from the germline V gene are LGHDT and YNNKEL (reference sequence). The germline V and J ends were trimmed by 4 bases and 5 bases, with 11 bases remaining between them.

This rearrangement joins TRBV4-1 to TRBJ1-2; TRBD1 matches 9 bases. The CDR3 has 15 amino acids. From germline, CDR1 is MGHRA and CDR2 YSYEKL. V lost 2 bases, J lost 8 bases, and 9 bases stayed unmatched. The CDR3: CASSQPRTGASGYTF. Written as DNA, the CDR3 is TGCGCCAGCAGCCAACCAAGGACAGGGGCGTCGGGCTACACCTTC.

About this clonotype: The junction differs from germline at one of its ends, possibly a read error. The chain employs TRBV29-1 and TRBJ1-1; 8 bases agree with TRBD1. The CDR3 sequence is 14 residues long. Germline CDR1 and CDR2: SQVTM and ANQGSEA. CDR3 DNA sequence: TGCAGCGTTGGACAGGGGAGTTTGAAGACTGAAGCTTTCTTT. This codes for CSVGQGSLKTEAFF.

The chain is built from TRBV9 and TRBJ2-5, with D possibly TRBD2 on 5 matching bases. There are 14 residues in the CDR3. Germline CDR1 reads SGDLS; CDR2 reads YYNGEE. The V gene lost 0 bases and the J gene lost 5 bases, with 11 bases spanning the gap. CDR3 in amino acids: CASSVDSSWETQYF. In DNA form, the CDR3 reads TGTGCCAGCAGCGTAGATTCTAGCTGGGAGACCCAGTACTTC.

The chain uses TRBV20-1 and TRBJ2-5; 13 bases align to TRBD2. CDR3 length: 16 residues. Germline V gene lookup returns CDR1 DFQATT and CDR2 SNEGSKA (reference sequence). J was trimmed by 5 bases and V by 6 bases; bases with no gene match: 12. The CDR3: CSANPGLAGIMETQYF. Written as DNA, the CDR3 is TGCAGTGCAAACCCGGGACTAGCGGGAATCATGGAGACCCAGTACTTC.

The V call is TRBV9, the J call TRBJ1-2; D is undetermined. Between the trimmed V and J ends, which lost 3 bases and 4 bases, there was a span of 13 bases. This CDR3 has 14 residues. CDR1 SGDLS and CDR2 YYNGEE come from the germline V gene. This chain's CDR3 is CASSADQRGYGYTF. The CDR3 DNA sequence: TGTGCCAGCAGCGCGGACCAGCGGGGCTATGGCTACACCTTC.

The rearrangement links TRBV29-1 to TRBJ2-3; no clear D. Germline V gives CDR1 SQVTM, CDR2 ANQGSEA. Trimming took off 4 bases at V and 0 bases at J, with 2 bases between the two ends. CDR3 size: 11 residues. The CDR3 DNA is TGCAGCGTTGCTAGCACAGATACGCAGTATTTT. Protein sequence: CSVASTDTQYF.

The chain has TRBV25-1 and TRBJ1-2; D is uncertain. The V end lost 3 bases, the J end lost 8 bases, and 4 bases lay between the germline ends. CDR1 is MGHDK and CDR2 is SYGVNS in the germline V gene. The CDR3 runs 10 residues. CDR3 in amino acids: CASSDEGYTF. The CDR3 coding sequence is TGTGCCAGCAGTGATGAGGGCTACACCTTC.

J is TRBJ2-3 and V is TRBV7-8; D remains ambiguous. Germline CDR1 reads SGHVS; CDR2 reads FQNEAQ. This CDR3 has 13 amino acids. V lost 6 bases, J lost 2 bases, and 9 bases lay in between. The CDR3 loop reads CASRPLNTDTQYF. The CDR3 nucleotides are TGTGCCAGCAGACCGTTGAACACAGATACGCAGTATTTT. Full variable domain (remainder filled in from reference TRBV7-8 and TRBJ2-3): GAGVSQSPRYKVAKRGQDVALRCDPISGHVSLFWYQQALGQGPEFLTYFQNEAQLDKSGLPSDRFFAERPEGSVSTLKIQRTQQEDSAVYLCASRPLNTDTQYFGPGTRLTVL.

This chain joins TRBV27 and TRBJ2-7; possible D gene TRBD1, 6 bases. Germline V gene data show CDR1 as MNHEY and CDR2 as SMNVEV (reference sequence). The CDR3 is 13 residues long. The V gene lost 2 bases and the J gene lost 6 bases, with 11 bases spanning the gap. CDR3 sequence: CASSLHNRAEQYF. The CDR3 nucleotides are TGTGCCAGCAGTTTACACAACAGGGCCGAGCAGTACTTC.

The chain employs TRBV3-1 and TRBJ1-2; TRBD1 agrees at 7 bases. Germline lookup yields CDR1 LGHDT and CDR2 YNNKEL (reference sequence). This CDR3 contains 16 residues. Trimming removed 2 bases from V and 0 bases from J; junction bases left unmatched: 6. CDR3 coding DNA: TGTGCCAGCAGCCAAAGGGCGACAGGGACTAACTATGGCTACACCTTC. Translating it yields CASSQRATGTNYGYTF.

The chain carries TRBV27 and TRBJ2-7, with TRBD1 matching over 7 bases. In germline, CDR1 is MNHEY, CDR2 SMNVEV (reference sequence). The CDR3 runs 11 residues. V was clipped by 5 bases and J by 12 bases; unmatched bases: 7. The CDR3 region is CASSHRGFLYF. CDR3 coding DNA: TGTGCCAGCAGTCACAGGGGATTCTTGTACTTC.

This sequence joins TRBV28 and TRBJ2-7; the match to TRBD2 covers 8 bases. The V and J ends lost 6 bases and 1 base, in that order; junction bases with no gene match: 5. The germline V gene encodes CDR1 MDHEN and CDR2 SYDVKM. This CDR3 spans 14 amino acids. CDR3 protein: CASRSGGASYEQYF. CDR3 nucleotides: TGTGCCAGCAGATCCGGGGGGGCTTCCTACGAGCAGTACTTC.

This clonotype came up once. The chain is built from TRBV6-2 or TRBV6-3 and TRBJ2-7; tentatively, D is TRBD1 (6 bases). CDR1 MNHEY and CDR2 SVGEGT come from the germline V gene. V lost 2 bases to trimming and J lost 2 bases, with 7 bases between them. The CDR3 loop spans 13 amino acids. CDR3 DNA sequence: TGTGCCAGCAGTTACGAGGGGGCCTACGAGCAGTACTTC. Amino acid sequence: CASSYEGAYEQYF.

This clonotype was detected only a few times. V gene TRBV28 combines with J gene TRBJ2-1; D not certain. The CDR3 runs 14 residues. Germline CDR1 is MDHEN and CDR2 is SYDVKM. V lost 7 bases, J lost 0 bases, and 10 bases lay in between. Here the CDR3 reads CASTRHSSYNEQFF. In DNA form, the CDR3 reads TGTGCCAGCACCCGCCACAGCTCCTACAATGAGCAGTTCTTC. Supplemented by reference TRBV28 and TRBJ2-1, the full variable domain reads DVKVTQSSRYLVKRTGEKVFLECVQDMDHENMFWYRQDPGLGLRLIYFSYDVKMKEKGDIPEGYSVSREKKERFSLILESASTNQTSMYLCASTRHSSYNEQFFGPGTRLTVL.

The V and J genes are TRBV11-3 and TRBJ1-1; D remains ambiguous. This CDR3 has 13 residues. Germline V gives CDR1 SGHNT, CDR2 YENEEA. V dropped 8 bases and J dropped 3 bases, with 13 bases sitting between them. The CDR3 region has the DNA TGTGCCAGCGCCCAGGAACGGGACACTGAAGCTTTCTTT. Its translation: CASAQERDTEAFF. Looking up the rest from reference TRBV11-3 and TRBJ1-1 gives the full variable domain: EAGVVQSPRYKIIEKKQPVAFWCNPISGHNTLYWYLQNLGQGPELLIRYENEEAVDDSQLPKDRFSAERLKGVDSTLKIQPAELGDSAVYLCASAQERDTEAFFGQGTRLTVV.

The J gene is TRBJ2-1, the V gene TRBV27, with TRBD2 matching 9 bases. The length of the CDR3 is 16 residues. Germline V gene lookup returns CDR1 MNHEY and CDR2 SMNVEV (reference sequence). After removal of 2 bases from V and 8 bases from J, the junction contained 10 bases not matched to a gene. CDR3 sequence: CASSLMASGKSDEQFF. The CDR3 bases are TGTGCCAGCAGTTTAATGGCTAGCGGGAAATCGGATGAGCAGTTCTTC.

The chain joins TRBV30 to TRBJ1-4; D remains unclear. In germline, CDR1 is GTSNPN, CDR2 SVGIG (reference sequence). The CDR3 sequence is 14 residues long. V was shortened by 4 bases and J by 3 bases, with 12 bases between the two germline ends. The CDR3 nucleotides read TGTGCCTGGACTATCGGTGGTGCTAATGAAAAACTGTTTTTT. Protein product: CAWTIGGANEKLFF.

The count of this clonotype is one. This rearrangement joins TRBV20-1 to TRBJ2-5; no firm D call. V lost 2 bases, J lost 14 bases, and 18 bases lay in between. This CDR3 is built from 12 residues. Germline CDR1 is DFQATT and CDR2 is SNEGSKA (reference sequence). CDR3 residues: CSARSSVWVDYF. The CDR3 DNA sequence: TGCAGTGCTAGATCTAGTGTTTGGGTCGATTACTTC.

The chain combines TRBV29-1 with TRBJ2-7; D gene ambiguous. CDR3 length: 12 amino acids. CDR1 and CDR2 (germline): SQVTM, ANQGSEA. V was trimmed by 4 bases and J by 3 bases, leaving 10 bases between them. The CDR3 coding sequence is TGCAGCGTTGGATGGCAGAACTACGAGCAGTACTTC. Translated, it gives CSVGWQNYEQYF.

The J gene is TRBJ1-2, the V gene TRBV23-1, with a possible D match to TRBD1 (5 bases). TRBV23-1 is noted as an ORF with a role that remains uncertain. The CDR3 runs to 15 residues. The germline V and J ends were trimmed by 7 bases and 4 bases, with 19 bases remaining between them. The CDR3 DNA follows: TGCGCCAGCAAGCCCGGGACGGTTCGGAGCTATGGCTACACCTTC. Its protein is CASKPGTVRSYGYTF.

In this sample, this clonotype turned up once. V gene TRBV29-1 combines with J gene TRBJ2-1; 7 bases are shared with TRBD1. Germline V CDR1 and CDR2: SQVTM, ANQGSEA. This CDR3 has 15 residues. With V trimmed by 3 bases and J by 4 bases, 9 bases remained unmatched. The CDR3 DNA sequence: TGCAGCGTTGACAAGGGACAGCCCAATTACAATGAGCAGTTCTTC. Its protein is CSVDKGQPNYNEQFF.

The rearrangement links TRBV24-1 to TRBJ2-2; tentative D call: TRBD1 (6 bases). The ends were cut back, 6 bases at V and 4 bases at J, with 8 bases in the middle. Looked up from germline, CDR1 is KGHDR and CDR2 is SFDVKD. This CDR3 comprises 13 residues. DNA of the CDR3: TGTGCCACCAGTCCAGGGGCCACCGGGGAGCTGTTTTTT. Its translation is CATSPGATGELFF.